This T cell receptor beta chain was obtained from a study of early T cells in non-severe SARS-CoV-2 infection. Across the study: Sequencing input comprised bulk RNA from unsorted whole blood; chain pairing was not available. General observations from the study: CD4 and private specificities were missed by VDJdb matching, which favored anti-spike CD8 responses.

In its sample, this clonotype was seen many times. The antigen is unknown. Unique molecular identifiers were added to individual cDNA molecules. One entry per CDR3 protein, called by TCRdb with MiXCR from the 5' RACE reads. The data show around 66,000 distinct CDR3 sequences, with 5% to 6.5% seen just once and about 3.4% held by the top ten. Sequencing used whole blood, obtained at baseline. This receptor was obtained from an adult who was a healthcare worker with PCR-confirmed SARS-CoV-2 infection or an uninfected control (not recorded which).

The CDR3 is CSEYSEGTEAFF. The CDR3 DNA reads TGCAGTGAATACAGCGAGGGCACTGAAGCTTTCTTT. The rearrangement joins TRBV20-1 to TRBJ1-1; D uncertain. This CDR3 spans 12 amino acids. CDR1 and CDR2 (germline): DFQATT, SNEGSKA (reference sequence). Trimming removed 7 bases at V and 4 bases at J, with 13 bases between.